This TCR beta chain was identified in a study of control samples from healthy donors and cancer patients (dated by TCRdb to about 2020). Receptors were amplified or captured by the immunoSEQ multiplex PCR assay. TCRdb re-hosts the immuneACCESS table, in-frame sequences only. Its copies lack some clones; in the studies checked, an unresolved V gene accounts for under half of them, and the cause for the rest is not known. The sample data list almost 85,000 clones, and 84% of these were observed just once. The top ten constitute approximately 10% of the sample. The germline V gene gives CDR1 as MGHRA and CDR2 as YSYEKL. At the junction V is shortened by 5 bases and J by 2 bases, with 16 bases in between. From the cysteine through the phenylalanine, the CDR3 covers 15 amino acids. Kept here is only the CDR3 DNA, which spans 45 bases and is read in frame from base 1. Note on this clone: This receptor's antigen is unknown. Base qualities are missing; no much larger clone stands one base away.

The chain links TRBV4-1 with TRBJ2-7; perhaps TRBD2 is the D gene, with 6 bases matching. This sequence was found in a man aged 60-69 years with head and neck cancer. Material: PBMCs. The DNA sequence is as follows: TGCGCCAGCAGCTCCATCCCCGGGGGTACCTACGAGCAGTACTTC. Protein translation: CASSSIPGGTYEQYF.